Each of the 13 T cell receptor beta chains below was sequenced from the same sample in a study of cytomegalovirus exposure and HLA in healthy donors. The study ran its PCR with 60 Vbeta and 13 Jbeta primers. The method was immunoSEQ multiplex PCR; TCRdb's version includes in-frame clones alone and lacks a portion of them. The sample has approximately 130,000 clones; over 75% are singletons. Material: PBMCs. The receptors derive from a man aged 50 to 60 in good health and CMV-seronegative.

The V call is TRBV2, the J call TRBJ2-1; D is possibly TRBD2 (5 bases). Germline V CDR1 and CDR2: SNHLY, FYNNEI. This CDR3 is built from 12 residues. V gave up 7 bases and J gave up 5 bases, with 9 bases separating them. CDR3: CASTADDNEQFF. DNA for the CDR3: TGTGCCAGCACAGCGGACGACAATGAGCAGTTCTTC.

The V call is TRBV23-1, the J call TRBJ1-4; no clear D. TRBV23-1 is noted as an ORF with a role that remains uncertain. The CDR3 sequence is 17 residues long. The ends were cut back, 1 base at V and 8 bases at J, with 20 bases in the middle. CDR3 sequence reads: CASSQFFERPDLEKLFF. Here the CDR3 DNA reads TGCGCCAGCAGTCAATTCTTTGAGAGGCCTGACCTGGAAAAACTGTTTTTT.

The rearrangement joins TRBV7-8 to TRBJ1-2, with D unclear. The V end was cut by 1 base, the J end by 7 bases, with 10 bases between. Germline V gene data show CDR1 as SGHVS and CDR2 as FQNEAQ. The CDR3 covers 13 residues. The CDR3 DNA is TGTGCCAGCAGCTTAGGACCCGAGGGTGGCTACACCTTC. This translates into CASSLGPEGGYTF.

The gene calls are TRBV2 and TRBJ2-1, with TRBD2 matching over 7 bases. CDR3 length equals 12 residues. With V trimmed by 5 bases and J by 6 bases, 1 base remained unmatched. Germline loops: CDR1 SNHLY, CDR2 FYNNEI. CDR3 protein: CASSRGGNEQFF. The CDR3, as DNA: TGTGCCAGCAGTCGCGGGGGCAATGAGCAGTTCTTC. Full variable domain (outside the CDR3, taken from reference TRBV2 and TRBJ2-1): EPEVTQTPSHQVTQMGQEVILRCVPISNHLYFYWYRQILGQKVEFLVSFYNNEISEKSEIFDDQFSVERPDGSNFTLKIRSTKLEDSAMYFCASSRGGNEQFFGPGTRLTVL.

This sequence joins TRBV7-8 and TRBJ1-1, with 9 bases that match TRBD1. V shed 3 bases and J 5 bases; nucleotides not matched to a gene: 7. CDR1 and CDR2 (germline): SGHVS, FQNEAQ. The CDR3 length is 15 residues. This chain's CDR3 is CASSFVTGGSTEAFF. CDR3 in DNA: TGTGCCAGCAGCTTCGTGACAGGGGGTAGTACTGAAGCTTTCTTT.

The genes are TRBV7-6 and TRBJ1-1; D gene unclear. The germline V and J ends were trimmed by 5 bases and 5 bases, with 18 bases remaining between them. This CDR3 region has 15 residues. Germline assignment: CDR1 SGHVS and CDR2 FNYEAQ. The CDR3 region is CASSPRPTTVTEAFF. CDR3 nucleotide sequence: TGTGCCAGCAGCCCCCGACCGACAACAGTTACTGAAGCTTTCTTT.

The V gene is TRBV6-1, the J gene TRBJ2-4; 7 nucleotides line up with TRBD1. Losses at the gene ends were 0 bases for V and 2 bases for J; bases not matched to a gene: 25. The CDR3 extends over 23 amino acids. CDR1 and CDR2 from the germline V gene are MNHNS and SASEGT. CDR3 region: CASSEAYWRRAGGKDGPKNIQYF. CDR3 bases: TGTGCCAGCAGTGAAGCGTATTGGAGGCGGGCAGGGGGTAAGGACGGACCCAAAAACATTCAGTACTTC.

On this clone: Other nucleotide sequences from this sample produce the same CDR3. This rearrangement joins TRBV6-5 to TRBJ1-1, with D maybe TRBD1 (5 bases). Trimming pared 6 bases from V and 0 bases from J, leaving 8 bases between. This CDR3 has 13 residues. CDR1 and CDR2 (germline): MNHEY, SVGAGI. The CDR3 DNA reads TGTGCCAGCAGAGAACAGGTGAACACTGAAGCTTTCTTT. Translated, it gives CASREQVNTEAFF.

This chain uses TRBV19 with TRBJ1-1; 8 nucleotides match TRBD1. This CDR3 has 15 residues. V lost 4 bases and J lost 7; bases outside the gene matches: 11. CDR1 LNHDA and CDR2 SQIVND come from the germline V gene (reference sequence). The CDR3 DNA reads as TGTGCCAGTAGTACCTCAGAAATACAGGGGGATGAAGCTTTCTTT. Encoded protein: CASSTSEIQGDEAFF.

The V call is TRBV7-9, the J call TRBJ1-4; D gene ambiguous. Germline V gene data show CDR1 as SEHNR and CDR2 as FQNEAQ (reference sequence). Trimming pared 2 bases from V and 0 bases from J, leaving 10 bases between. The CDR3 spans 16 residues. CDR3 amino acids: CASSLSGSTTNEKLFF. Here the CDR3 DNA reads TGTGCCAGCAGCTTATCGGGGAGCACAACTAATGAAAAACTGTTTTTT.

This clone was observed once. This chain links TRBV7-9 with TRBJ2-1; D not certain. The germline gives CDR1 SEHNR, CDR2 FQNEAQ (reference sequence). The CDR3 covers 10 residues. The V end was cut by 4 bases, the J end by 7 bases, with 2 bases between. The CDR3 sequence is CASSSNEQFF. The CDR3 DNA sequence: TGTGCCAGCAGCTCGAATGAGCAGTTCTTC.

The chain links TRBV11-2 to TRBJ2-3; TRBD2 might be the D (5 bases). This CDR3 spans 17 amino acids. From germline, CDR1 is SGHAT and CDR2 FQNNGV. V was trimmed by 4 bases and J by 0 bases, leaving 17 bases between them. The CDR3 sequence is CASSSRTGSLSTDTQYF. DNA for the CDR3: TGTGCCAGCAGCTCTCGGACTGGATCCTTAAGCACAGATACGCAGTATTTT.

This clone has just one count. This rearrangement joins TRBV5-6 to TRBJ1-2; D possibly corresponds to TRBD1 (6 bases). Germline V gene sequence: CDR1 SGHDT, CDR2 YYEEEE. The CDR3 length is 17 residues. The V end lost 0 bases, the J end lost 2 bases, and 17 bases lay between the germline ends. The CDR3 loop reads CASSLGGLRPSNYGYTF. CDR3 in DNA: TGTGCCAGCAGCTTGGGGGGGCTACGGCCGTCGAACTATGGCTACACCTTC.